A single sample gave rise to the 27 T cell receptor beta chains below, sequenced in a study of OX40 agonist ivuxolimab in advanced cancers. TCRdb keeps only in-frame clones here, not all; method: immunoSEQ multiplex PCR. The repertoire has around 26,000 clones, 85% to 90% of them found once; the top ten carry roughly 21%. The sample consisted of CD4+ or CD8+ T cells sorted from blood, taken in a trial of the OX40 agonist ivuxolimab. These receptor sequences come from an adult with an advanced solid tumor such as melanoma, head and neck, liver or kidney cancer.

This chain connects TRBV10-3 to TRBJ2-7; D might be TRBD2 (5 bases). Germline loops: CDR1 ENHRY, CDR2 SYGVKD. This CDR3 is 14 amino acids long. Trimming took 5 bases from V and 2 from J, leaving 13 bases between them. CDR3 nucleotides: TGTGCCATCAGTCGATTGGACGGGGCCTACGAGCAGTACTTC. This translates into CAISRLDGAYEQYF.

The V and J genes are TRBV6-5 and TRBJ2-7; 8 bases match TRBD1. The CDR3 is 15 residues long. Germline-derived CDR1 and CDR2 are MNHEY and SVGAGI. V lost 2 bases, J lost 7 bases, and 10 bases stayed unmatched. CDR3 sequence (DNA): TGTGCCAGCAGTTACCGACAGGGGAACTTGGGGGAGCAGTACTTC. The encoded protein is CASSYRQGNLGEQYF.

This clone was found a few times. The chain recombines TRBV29-1 with TRBJ2-1, with D possibly matching TRBD2 (5 bases). Germline CDR1 is SQVTM and CDR2 is ANQGSEA. V gave up 3 bases and J gave up 2 bases, with 11 bases separating them. The CDR3 extends over 14 amino acids. The CDR3 DNA follows: TGCAGCGTTGACACAGCGGACGCCTACAATGAGCAGTTCTTC. Translation: CSVDTADAYNEQFF.

The genes are TRBV7-9 and TRBJ2-7; D call uncertain. The CDR3 covers 14 residues. Germline lookup yields CDR1 SEHNR and CDR2 FQNEAQ (reference sequence). V gave up 3 bases and J gave up 5 bases, with 14 bases separating them. The CDR3 nucleotides are TGTGCCAGCAGCTTTGACGGCTGGGAAGACGAGCAGTACTTC. It codes for CASSFDGWEDEQYF.

J is TRBJ2-7 and V is TRBV7-3, with D unclear. The CDR3 runs to 13 residues. The germline CDR1 and CDR2 sequences are SGHTA and FQGTGA. Trimming stripped 1 base from V and 6 bases from J, with 10 bases between. CDR3 DNA: TGTGCCAGCAGCTTAATGGCCGGAGCCGAGCAGTACTTC. This translates into CASSLMAGAEQYF.

The chain is built from TRBV6-5 and TRBJ1-2; D gene ambiguous. The length of the CDR3 is 13 residues. V shed 6 bases and J shed 2 bases, with 10 bases lying between them. The germline gives CDR1 MNHEY, CDR2 SVGAGI. CDR3 nucleotide sequence: TGTGCCAGCAGCTACGGGCTCAACTATGGCTACACCTTC. Protein: CASSYGLNYGYTF.

The V and J genes are TRBV7-9 and TRBJ1-2, with D tentatively TRBD1 (6 bases). V lost 11 bases to trimming and J lost 4 bases, with 20 bases between them. Germline CDR1 is SEHNR and CDR2 is FQNEAQ (reference sequence). CDR3 size: 14 residues. CDR3 coding DNA: TGTGCCCTTCCTAAGGGGGGGCAGGGCTATGGCTACACCTTC. Its protein product is CALPKGGQGYGYTF.

The chain uses TRBV7-8 and TRBJ1-5, with 9 bases that match TRBD1. Germline assignment: CDR1 SGHVS and CDR2 FQNEAQ. The CDR3 has 17 residues. J lost 5 bases, V lost 5 bases, and 13 bases had no gene match. For the CDR3, the DNA is TGTGCCAGCAGCGGTCCGGGACAGGGCCTACTATATCAGCCCCAGCATTTT. Translation gives CASSGPGQGLLYQPQHF.

The chain has TRBV6-5 and TRBJ2-7, with 7 bases identical to TRBD1. V lost 6 bases, J lost 0 bases, and 5 bases stayed unmatched. This CDR3 spans 14 amino acids. Germline values: CDR1 MNHEY, CDR2 SVGAGI. The CDR3 region has the DNA TGTGCCAGCAGGGACAGGACGAACTCCTACGAGCAGTACTTC. Protein: CASRDRTNSYEQYF.

The V call is TRBV2, the J call TRBJ2-1; D remains unclear. This CDR3 has 13 amino acids. Germline-derived CDR1 and CDR2 are SNHLY and FYNNEI. V was shortened by 9 bases and J by 0 bases, with 9 bases between the two germline ends. The CDR3 DNA reads as TGTGCCAGTCGAGTCGGCTCCTACAATGAGCAGTTCTTC. This encodes CASRVGSYNEQFF. The full variable domain, its missing parts supplied by reference TRBV2 and TRBJ2-1, is EPEVTQTPSHQVTQMGQEVILRCVPISNHLYFYWYRQILGQKVEFLVSFYNNEISEKSEIFDDQFSVERPDGSNFTLKIRSTKLEDSAMYFCASRVGSYNEQFFGPGTRLTVL.

The chain links TRBV11-2 to TRBJ2-7; 7 nucleotides line up with TRBD1. V dropped 5 bases and J dropped 6; count of bases not matched to a gene: 4. Germline CDR1 and CDR2: SGHAT and FQNNGV. The CDR3 loop spans 12 amino acids. Here the CDR3 reads CASSRTGREQYF. As DNA, the CDR3 is TGTGCCAGCAGCCGGACAGGCCGCGAGCAGTACTTC.

This clone was observed a single time. This chain joins TRBV7-9 and TRBJ1-1, with D unclear. Germline V gene sequence: CDR1 SEHNR, CDR2 FQNEAQ (reference sequence). This CDR3 has 16 amino acids. Trimming pared 0 bases from V and 1 base from J, leaving 12 bases between. The CDR3 nucleotides are TGTGCCAGCAGCTTAGCACCCGGGCAGCAGAACACTGAAGCTTTCTTT. This sequence encodes CASSLAPGQQNTEAFF.

V is TRBV5-8 and J is TRBJ1-5, with a weak D call TRBD1 (5 bases). Trimming removed 0 bases at V and 5 bases at J, with 9 bases between. Germline V gene data show CDR1 as SGHTS and CDR2 as YDEGEE. The CDR3 spans 14 residues. CDR3 nucleotide sequence: TGTGCCAGCAGCTTGGAACAGGAAGATCAGCCCCAGCATTTT. Amino acids: CASSLEQEDQPQHF.

The chain carries TRBV4-2 and TRBJ1-2; maybe TRBD1 (6 bases). Between the trimmed V and J ends, which lost 0 bases and 4 bases, there was a span of 12 bases. Per the germline V gene, CDR1 is LGHNA and CDR2 is YNFKEQ. The CDR3 totals 15 residues. The CDR3 DNA reads TGTGCCAGCAGCCAAGAGGCAGGGGACCTCTATGGCTACACCTTC. As protein: CASSQEAGDLYGYTF.

This clone has just one count. The V call is TRBV5-5, the J call TRBJ1-1; possibly TRBD1 for D (5 bases). CDR3 length equals 15 residues. The V end was cut by 7 bases, the J end by 6 bases, with 22 bases between. CDR1 and CDR2 from the germline V gene are SGHKS and YYEKEE (reference sequence). The CDR3, as DNA: TGTGCCAGCGCCGCGAGCAGGGCAGGTAACGCTGAAGCTTTCTTT. This gives the protein CASAASRAGNAEAFF. Full variable domain (missing parts from reference TRBV5-5 and TRBJ1-1): DAGVTQSPTHLIKTRGQQVTLRCSPISGHKSVSWYQQVLGQGPQFIFQYYEKEERGRGNFPDRFSARQFPNYSSELNVNALLLGDSALYLCASAASRAGNAEAFFGQGTRLTVV.

This clone occurred a few times. The V gene is TRBV9, the J gene TRBJ1-4, with no clear D. The germline V and J ends were trimmed by 3 bases and 8 bases, with 14 bases remaining between them. Germline CDR1 reads SGDLS; CDR2 reads YYNGEE. This CDR3 comprises 14 residues. In DNA, the CDR3 is TGTGCCAGCAGCGGACGTGGGTCGGGGGAAAAACTGTTTTTT. Its translation is CASSGRGSGEKLFF.

This clone was observed a handful of times. The chain couples TRBV11-2 to TRBJ1-1, with D perhaps TRBD1 (5 bases). The CDR3 loop spans 13 amino acids. The V end lost 10 bases, the J end lost 5 bases, and 17 bases lay between the germline ends. CDR1 SGHAT and CDR2 FQNNGV come from the germline V gene. The CDR3 loop is CATRDALDTEAFF. Written as DNA, the CDR3 is TGTGCCACCAGGGACGCTCTCGATACTGAAGCTTTCTTT.

The rearrangement uses TRBV2 and TRBJ2-7; 7 nucleotides match TRBD1. Germline V gives CDR1 SNHLY, CDR2 FYNNEI. This CDR3 has 13 amino acids. J lost 4 bases, V lost 7 bases, and 7 bases had no gene match. The CDR3 reads CASKPGQSYEQYF. CDR3 nucleotides: TGTGCCAGCAAACCGGGACAGAGTTACGAGCAGTACTTC.

V gene TRBV5-5 combines with J gene TRBJ2-3, with D perhaps matching TRBD1 or TRBD2 (6 bases each). The CDR3 has 16 amino acids. Germline values: CDR1 SGHKS, CDR2 YYEKEE (reference sequence). Trimming left V 2 bases short and J 3 bases short, with 16 bases between. In nucleotides, the CDR3 is TGTGCCAGCAGCTTTGGGGACATGGCGGGGACAGATACGCAGTATTTT. It yields the protein CASSFGDMAGTDTQYF.

V gene TRBV15 combines with J gene TRBJ2-5, with no clear D. The CDR3 extends over 14 amino acids. The V gene's germline CDR1 is LNHNV and CDR2 YYDKDF (reference sequence). Trimming stripped 0 bases from V and 2 bases from J, with 7 bases between. The CDR3 region is CATSRENPQETQYF. The CDR3 nucleotides are TGTGCCACCAGCAGAGAGAATCCGCAAGAGACCCAGTACTTC.

J is TRBJ2-7 and V is TRBV6-1; 13 nucleotides match TRBD2. The CDR3 consists of 17 residues. CDR1 is MNHNS and CDR2 is SASEGT in the germline V gene. The V and J ends lost 1 base and 8 bases, in that order; junction bases with no gene match: 11. This chain's CDR3 is CASSEGTSGSLNLKQYF. The CDR3 DNA sequence: TGTGCCAGCAGTGAAGGGACTAGCGGGAGTCTTAACCTGAAGCAGTACTTC.

CDR3 region: CASRIRDRGRWEQYF. The CDR3 DNA reads as TGTGCCAGCAGAATCCGGGACAGGGGGCGTTGGGAGCAGTACTTC. The gene calls are TRBV6-5 and TRBJ2-7, with 12 positions matching TRBD1. The length of the CDR3 is 15 residues. Germline V gives CDR1 MNHEY, CDR2 SVGAGI. V lost 6 bases, J lost 7 bases, and 10 bases stayed unmatched.

By sample fraction, this clone is medium-sized (0.01 to 0.1%). The chain recombines TRBV5-1 with TRBJ1-2; D is unclear. Trimming pared 6 bases from V and 2 bases from J, leaving 23 bases between. Germline V gene data show CDR1 as SGHRS and CDR2 as YFSETQ. CDR3 length equals 17 residues. CDR3 DNA sequence: TGCGCCAGCAAGGGAACGTCCCTCGAAGATCCGAACTATGGCTACACCTTC. This encodes CASKGTSLEDPNYGYTF.

The chain couples TRBV6-6 to TRBJ2-3; D possibly uses TRBD1 or TRBD2 (5 bases each). The V gene's germline CDR1 is MNHNY and CDR2 SVGAGI (reference sequence). The CDR3 is made up of 14 amino acids. The V and J ends lost 8 bases and 6 bases respectively, with 18 bases between them. Here the CDR3 DNA reads TGTGCCAGCGAGTTACCGGTCGGGGCGGATACGCAGTATTTT. Translation: CASELPVGADTQYF.

This chain uses TRBV9 with TRBJ1-4, with 7 bases that match TRBD1. V shed 4 bases and J 7 bases; nucleotides not matched to a gene: 10. This CDR3 spans 15 amino acids. Germline-derived CDR1 and CDR2 are SGDLS and YYNGEE. CDR3 loop: CASSTREGGFEKLFF. CDR3 nucleotide sequence: TGTGCCAGCAGCACCCGCGAAGGGGGCTTTGAAAAACTGTTTTTT.

This chain connects TRBV5-6 to TRBJ1-5; 7 nucleotides line up with TRBD1. CDR1 is SGHDT and CDR2 is YYEEEE in the germline V gene. The CDR3 length is 13 residues. The J segment lost 4 bases and the V segment lost 2 bases, leaving 0 bases of the junction unmatched. CDR3 region: CASSLQGNQPQHF. Here the CDR3 DNA reads TGTGCCAGCAGCTTACAGGGGAATCAGCCCCAGCATTTT.

V usage is TRBV19 and J usage is TRBJ1-1, with D uncertain. The V and J ends lost 6 bases and 2 bases respectively, with 7 bases between them. The germline V gene has CDR1 LNHDA and CDR2 SQIVND (reference sequence). The length of the CDR3 is 12 residues. CDR3 DNA sequence: TGTGCCAGTAGGAATGTCAACACTGAAGCTTTCTTT. Translated: CASRNVNTEAFF.